The subject of this entry is one T cell receptor (beta chain). The protocol was immunoSEQ multiplex PCR, while the TCRdb copy is restricted to in-frame clones and leaves out a portion. Counted here are around 250,000 clones, over 70% occurring once; the ten biggest clones make up about 14%. This sample was taken from a study of control samples from healthy donors and cancer patients. The CDR3 extends over 15 amino acids. Germline V gene data show CDR1 as SGHDT and CDR2 as YYEEEE. The V gene end was trimmed by 3 bases and the J gene end by 7 bases; junction bases not matched to a gene: 10. The source of this sequence is a woman aged 55-69 years with lung cancer. V gene TRBV5-6 combines with J gene TRBJ1-5; 7 bases line up with TRBD1. Source material: PBMCs. The CDR3 DNA sequence: TGTGCCAGCAGCTCCAACAGGGGAAGGAGGCAGCCCCAGCATTTT. It yields the protein CASSSNRGRRQPQHF.